Below, 23 T cell receptor beta chains from the same sample are listed, as sequenced in a study of T cell repertoires in cytomegalovirus infection. TCRdb ran MiXCR on the reads and lists one entry per CDR3 protein. Among about a million distinct CDR3 sequences, 30% to 40% were seen once, and the ten largest hold around an eighth. For these receptors, no antigen is known. The sample here was cultured CD8+ T cells from PBMCs, taken from culture after CMV antigen stimulation. The origin of the receptors is a human donor in good health (CMV status not recorded). Some clones in this sample may be carry-over from other donors' samples.

This clonotype was observed a single time. The rearrangement uses TRBV10-3 and TRBJ1-2; no clear D gene. The ends were cut back, 6 bases at V and 6 bases at J, with 8 bases in the middle. CDR1 and CDR2 from the germline V gene are ENHRY and SYGVKD. The length of the CDR3 is 11 residues. This CDR3 reads CAIRVPDGYTF. The CDR3 nucleotides read TGTGCCATCAGAGTACCGGATGGCTACACCTTC.

The chain employs TRBV5-1 and TRBJ2-7, with TRBD1 matching 9 bases. The junction had 10 bases not matched to a gene; V was cut back by 4 bases and J by 5 bases. The length of the CDR3 is 15 residues. The germline V gene encodes CDR1 SGHRS and CDR2 YFSETQ. CDR3: CASSLGQGFNNEQYF. The DNA of the CDR3 is TGCGCCAGCAGCCTAGGACAGGGGTTTAACAACGAGCAGTACTTC.

The CDR3 here is CASIQGQMNTEAFF. CDR3 DNA: TGTGCCAGCATCCAGGGACAGATGAACACTGAAGCTTTCTTT. This chain uses TRBV28 with TRBJ1-1; 7 bases map to TRBD1. V dropped 7 bases and J dropped 0; count of bases not matched to a gene: 5. Looked up from germline, CDR1 is MDHEN and CDR2 is SYDVKM. CDR3 length: 14 amino acids.

This clonotype has ten or more counts. This chain uses TRBV7-6 with TRBJ2-1; TRBD2 matches at 11 bases. Germline CDR1 reads SGHVS; CDR2 reads FNYEAQ. The CDR3 extends over 18 amino acids. V shed 5 bases, J shed 0 bases, and the junction held 9 bases outside the gene matches. The CDR3 here is CASSRRLAGLVSYNEQFF. The CDR3 coding sequence is TGTGCCAGCAGCCGCCGACTAGCGGGGTTAGTCTCCTACAATGAGCAGTTCTTC.

V and J are TRBV6-2 or TRBV6-3 and TRBJ2-7, with 7 bases that match TRBD1. This CDR3 has 16 amino acids. The V and J ends lost 0 bases and 4 bases, in that order; junction bases with no gene match: 9. From germline, CDR1 is MNHEY and CDR2 SVGEGT. CDR3 region: CASSYSNRTGEYEQYV. As DNA, the CDR3 is TGTGCCAGCAGTTACTCCAACCGGACAGGTGAATACGAGCAGTACGTC.

Concerning this clonotype itself: One junction end disagrees with the germline gene, perhaps due to a read error. The chain couples TRBV7-9 to TRBJ1-2; no clear D gene. Germline-derived CDR1 and CDR2 are SEHNR and FQNEAQ (reference sequence). This CDR3 comprises 11 residues. The CDR3 protein is CTSSLGDGYTF. The DNA for the CDR3 is TGTACCAGCAGCTTAGGAGACGGCTACACCTTC. The full variable domain, its missing parts supplied by reference TRBV7-9 and TRBJ1-2, is DTGVSQNPRHKITKRGQNVTFRCDPISEHNRLYWYRQTLGQGPEFLTYFQNEAQLEKSRLLSDRFSAERPKGSFSTLEIQRTEQGDSAMYLCTSSLGDGYTFGSGTRLTVV.

This chain uses TRBV3-1 with TRBJ1-2; 8 bases match TRBD1. V dropped 4 bases and J dropped 6; count of bases not matched to a gene: 7. Germline-derived CDR1 and CDR2 are LGHDT and YNNKEL (reference sequence). The CDR3 is 14 residues long. The CDR3 coding sequence is TGTGCCAGCAGCCTAACTCAGGGGGCGGATGGCTACACCTTC. This gives the protein CASSLTQGADGYTF.

The chain joins TRBV27 to TRBJ2-1; tentatively, D is TRBD1 (6 bases). Germline V gene data show CDR1 as MNHEY and CDR2 as SMNVEV (reference sequence). The germline V and J ends were trimmed by 5 bases and 3 bases, with 14 bases remaining between them. This CDR3 spans 15 amino acids. For the CDR3, the DNA is TGTGCCAGCAGTCTTAGGGACACCAGCTACAATGAGCAGTTCTTC. Amino acid sequence: CASSLRDTSYNEQFF.

J is TRBJ1-5 and V is TRBV7-9, with D unresolved. CDR1 SEHNR and CDR2 FQNEAQ come from the germline V gene (reference sequence). The length of the CDR3 is 16 residues. V gave up 2 bases and J gave up 5 bases, with 16 bases separating them. The CDR3 region has the DNA TGTGCCAGCAGCTTATCCCTAACAGTAGCTGATCAGCCCCAGCATTTT. This translates into CASSLSLTVADQPQHF.

The chain links TRBV7-2 to TRBJ1-4, with TRBD1 as a possible D gene (6 bases). CDR3 size: 14 residues. Trimming left V 4 bases short and J 8 bases short, with 14 bases between. In germline, CDR1 is SGHTA, CDR2 FQGNSA. DNA for the CDR3: TGTGCCAGCAGCTCCACCACAGGGTACGAAAAACTGTTTTTT. It is translated as CASSSTTGYEKLFF.

The V gene is TRBV7-6, the J gene TRBJ1-4, with D tentatively TRBD1 (5 bases). The ends were cut back, 5 bases at V and 8 bases at J, with 12 bases in the middle. The CDR3 totals 13 residues. In germline, CDR1 is SGHVS, CDR2 FNYEAQ. The CDR3, as DNA: TGTGCCAGCAGCCCGGGGACGGAGGAAAAACTGTTTTTT. Translation: CASSPGTEEKLFF.

The table lists this clonotype with a few counts. The chain carries TRBV20-1 and TRBJ1-2; possible D gene TRBD1, 6 bases. CDR1 is DFQATT, CDR2 SNEGSKA, per germline (reference sequence). The CDR3 length is 16 residues. Trimming took off 6 bases at V and 4 bases at J, with 24 bases between the two ends. CDR3 protein: CSALIRGGGAGYGYTF. DNA of the CDR3: TGCAGTGCCCTGATCCGGGGGGGGGGCGCGGGCTATGGCTACACCTTC.

The V and J genes are TRBV4-2 and TRBJ1-1; 7 bases fit TRBD1. Germline CDR1 reads LGHNA; CDR2 reads YNFKEQ. The CDR3 totals 15 residues. With V trimmed by 5 bases and J by 4 bases, 10 bases remained unmatched. DNA of the CDR3: TGTGCCAGCAGCACCATGGGACAGACGGGCACTGAAGCTTTCTTT. Translated: CASSTMGQTGTEAFF.

A few counts support this clonotype. V usage is TRBV27 and J usage is TRBJ2-1; possibly TRBD2 for D (6 bases). This CDR3 has 13 residues. Germline CDR1 MNHEY, CDR2 SMNVEV (reference sequence). Trimming cost V 0 bases and J 9 bases, with 9 bases left between them. CDR3 loop: CASSLSAGTEQFF. The CDR3 nucleotides read TGTGCCAGCAGTTTATCCGCGGGGACTGAGCAGTTCTTC.

In this sample, this clonotype turned up a few times. The chain joins TRBV15 to TRBJ2-5, with D uncertain. With 0 bases removed from V and 5 bases from J, the gap between germline ends came to 4 bases. From germline, CDR1 is LNHNV and CDR2 YYDKDF (reference sequence). There are 12 residues in the CDR3. CDR3 in DNA: TGTGCCACCAGCAGAGACGGGGAGACCCAGTACTTC. Protein product: CATSRDGETQYF.

V usage is TRBV7-9 and J usage is TRBJ2-5; 12 bases are shared with TRBD2. V trimming: 5 bases; J trimming: 3 bases; junction bases outside the gene matches: 7. The CDR3 spans 16 residues. Germline V gives CDR1 SEHNR, CDR2 FQNEAQ (reference sequence). The CDR3 region is CASSIPRTSGEETQYF. The CDR3 DNA reads TGTGCCAGCAGCATCCCCCGGACTAGCGGGGAAGAGACCCAGTACTTC.

The chain links TRBV20-1 to TRBJ2-5, with D uncertain. Germline V gene lookup returns CDR1 DFQATT and CDR2 SNEGSKA (reference sequence). The V and J ends lost 2 bases and 1 base respectively, with 11 bases between them. CDR3 length: 14 amino acids. The CDR3 coding sequence is TGCAGTGCTAGATCCAGGACGGTCCAAGAGACCCAGTACTTC. This translates into CSARSRTVQETQYF.

This clonotype appeared a few times. The chain recombines TRBV6-1 with TRBJ2-7, with 7 bases lining up with TRBD2. Per germline, CDR1 MNHNS and CDR2 SASEGT. This CDR3 region has 16 residues. V shed 11 bases and J 1 base; nucleotides not matched to a gene: 17. In nucleotides, the CDR3 is TGTGCCGCATGGGGACCGGGGGGACGGATTTCCTACGAGCAGTACGTC. Encoded protein: CAAWGPGGRISYEQYV.

Points on this clonotype: Just one base apart from a much larger clone, this may be a read error. The V call is TRBV11-3, the J call TRBJ2-3, with 7 bases that match TRBD1. The V and J ends lost 4 bases and 2 bases, in that order; junction bases with no gene match: 3. The CDR3 spans 14 residues. CDR1 SGHNT and CDR2 YENEEA come from the germline V gene. The CDR3 is CASSSGQVTDTQYF. CDR3 sequence (DNA): TGTGCCAGCAGCTCCGGACAGGTCACAGATACGCAGTATTTT.

The genes are TRBV20-1 and TRBJ2-4; the D gene is possibly TRBD1 (5 bases). CDR3 length equals 15 residues. The germline V and J ends were trimmed by 0 bases and 0 bases, with 9 bases remaining between them. The germline CDR1 and CDR2 sequences are DFQATT and SNEGSKA (reference sequence). CDR3 sequence (DNA): TGCAGTGCTAGAGATCTTAGGGGAGCCAAAAACATTCAGTACTTC. As protein: CSARDLRGAKNIQYF.

This chain joins TRBV19 and TRBJ2-7; 9 positions match TRBD1. CDR1 is LNHDA, CDR2 SQIVND, per germline (reference sequence). J gave up 3 bases and V 1 base, and 7 bases lay outside the gene matches. This CDR3 contains 16 residues. The CDR3 region has the DNA TGTGCCAGTAGTATAGGCATAAGGACAGGGGACTACGAGCAGTACTTC. It translates to CASSIGIRTGDYEQYF.

This clonotype showed up just a few times. The J gene is TRBJ2-5, the V gene TRBV7-9; TRBD2 matches at 11 bases. V lost 5 bases, J lost 3 bases, and 5 bases stayed unmatched. CDR1 and CDR2 from the germline V gene are SEHNR and FQNEAQ (reference sequence). This CDR3 has 15 residues. CDR3 protein: CASSPTSGEKETQYF. CDR3 nucleotide sequence: TGTGCCAGCAGCCCGACTAGCGGGGAAAAAGAGACCCAGTACTTC.

The rearrangement uses TRBV28 and TRBJ1-5, with D possibly being TRBD1 (5 bases). Germline values: CDR1 MDHEN, CDR2 SYDVKM. Trimming pared 1 base from V and 4 bases from J, leaving 8 bases between. The CDR3 loop spans 14 amino acids. The CDR3 nucleotides are TGTGCCAGCAGTTTATTAGGGGCAAATCAGCCCCAGCATTTT. Translated, it gives CASSLLGANQPQHF.